These T cell receptor beta chains were read from a single sample in a study of OX40 agonist ivuxolimab in advanced cancers. The method was immunoSEQ multiplex PCR; TCRdb's version includes in-frame clones alone and lacks a portion of them. Of fewer than 40,000 clones detected, around 90% appear once; the ten largest clones hold more than 30%. Sequences were derived from CD4+ or CD8+ T cells sorted from blood, sampled in a trial of the OX40 agonist ivuxolimab. The receptors shown here come from an adult with an advanced solid tumor such as melanoma, head and neck, liver or kidney cancer. Each CDR3 is given with its conserved first and last residue. Each record gives: V gene, J gene, D gene, clone size, CDR3 DNA, CDR3 protein. The D gene is left open where the match is weak. Expanded clones get a size class; other rows say once, few or many, or leave the size out.

TRBV9	TRBJ2-7	.	.	TGTGCCAGCAGCGCGGCAGGGGGGGCCTACGAGCAGTACTTC	CASSAAGGAYEQYF
TRBV7-9	TRBJ2-3	TRBD1	.	TGTGCCAGCAGCTTTGTCGTGGACAGGGCCGGGGGGCAGTATTTT	CASSFVVDRAGGQYF
TRBV27	TRBJ2-1	.	.	TGTGCCAGCATCGGGCCCGGCAATGAGCAGTTCTTC	CASIGPGNEQFF
TRBV11-2	TRBJ1-3	TRBD1	.	TGTGCCAGCAGCCTCGACAGGGCTGGAAACACCATATATTTT	CASSLDRAGNTIYF
TRBV4-2	TRBJ1-1	TRBD1	.	TGTGCCAGCAGCCAAGGGATAGGACAGGGGGCGGCGTTGGCTTTCTTT	CASSQGIGQGAALAFF
TRBV7-9	TRBJ2-7	.	.	TGTGCCAGCAGCCCTAGGACCTCCTACGAGCAGTACTTC	CASSPRTSYEQYF
TRBV4-1	TRBJ1-5	TRBD1	.	TGCGCCAGCAGCCATTTGACAGGGGTTCAGCCCCAGCATTTT	CASSHLTGVQPQHF
TRBV7-8	TRBJ1-6	TRBD1	.	TGTGCCAGCAGAATGGACAGGGGGTCTTCACCCCTCCACTTT	CASRMDRGSSPLHF
TRBV6-5	TRBJ2-1	.	.	TGTGCCAGCAGACACATTCTCTCCTACAATGAGCAGTTCTTC	CASRHILSYNEQFF
TRBV27	TRBJ2-7	TRBD2	once	TGTGCCAGCAGCCCCGGGACTAGCGGGAGGAGCGAGCAGTACTTC	CASSPGTSGRSEQYF
TRBV7-9	TRBJ1-4	TRBD1	.	TGTGCCAGCAGCCCCCCAACAAACAGGGGTCCGAAAGAAAAACTGTTTTTT	CASSPPTNRGPKEKLFF
TRBV7-6	TRBJ2-1	TRBD1	.	TGTGCCAGCAGCTTAGCCGCCGGGACAGGGGCTTTAGGGAATGAGCAGTTCTTC	CASSLAAGTGALGNEQFF
TRBV19	TRBJ2-3	TRBD2	.	TGTGCCAGTATCGCGGCTAGCGGGAGAGGGTTCGCAGATACGCAGTATTTT	CASIAASGRGFADTQYF
TRBV27	TRBJ1-1	.	.	TGTGCCAGCAGTTTGTCTCTGACAGAGATGAACACTGAAGCTTTCTTT	CASSLSLTEMNTEAFF
TRBV6-1	TRBJ2-7	TRBD1	.	TGTGCCAGTAAACCGGGACAGTCCTACGAGCAGTACTTC	CASKPGQSYEQYF
TRBV6-5	TRBJ2-2	.	.	TGTGCCAGCAGTTATTCGGACGGGAACACCGGGGAGCTGTTTTTT	CASSYSDGNTGELFF
TRBV11-3	TRBJ2-7	.	.	TGTGCCAGCAGCGCCCGGGACAACGGGCCCTACGAGCAGTACTTC	CASSARDNGPYEQYF
TRBV19	TRBJ1-2	.	.	TGTGCCAGTAGCCATCTCGGGGACTATGGCTACACCTTC	CASSHLGDYGYTF
TRBV4-1	TRBJ2-5	TRBD2	.	TGCGCCAGCAGCCAAGATGGCCTAGCGGGGAAACAAGAGACCCAGTACTTC	CASSQDGLAGKQETQYF
TRBV19	TRBJ2-7	.	.	TGTGCCAGTAGTATTAGGGCTAGCGCCTACGAGCAGTACTTC	CASSIRASAYEQYF
TRBV11-2	TRBJ2-7	TRBD1	.	TGTGCCAGCAGCAAGGACAGGGGCTCCTACGAGCAGTACTTC	CASSKDRGSYEQYF
TRBV27	TRBJ2-2	.	.	TGTGCCAGCAGTTTATCGGTCAGTTCGAACACCGGGGAGCTGTTTTTT	CASSLSVSSNTGELFF
TRBV21-1	TRBJ1-4	.	.	TGTGCCAGCAGCAAAGCCCCTTGTTGGGGGGTGATGAAAAAACTGTTTTTT	CASSKAPCWGVMKKLFF
TRBV4-1	TRBJ2-7	.	.	TGCGCCAGCAGCCATTATCTGGGGCAAAACGAGCAGTACTTC	CASSHYLGQNEQYF
TRBV11-2	TRBJ2-5	TRBD1	.	TGTGCCAGCAGCTTAGGCAGGGGGCGCGTCGAGACCCAGTACTTC	CASSLGRGRVETQYF
TRBV4-1	TRBJ1-4	TRBD1	.	TGCGCCAGCAGCCCGGAAGGGACAGGGTATTATGAAAAACTGTTTTTT	CASSPEGTGYYEKLFF
TRBV6-1	TRBJ2-5	.	.	TGTGCCATCTGCCGGGACCCAAAGGAGACCCAGTACTTC	CAICRDPKETQYF
TRBV7-9	TRBJ1-4	TRBD1	.	TGTGCCAGCAGCTTCGCCTCCAACAGGGGAGAAAAACTGTTTTTT	CASSFASNRGEKLFF
TRBV11-2	TRBJ1-5	TRBD1	once	TGTGCCAGCAGCTCATCAGACAGGGGACAGCCCCAGCATTTT	CASSSSDRGQPQHF
TRBV7-3	TRBJ2-1	.	once	TGTGCCAGCAGCTTTCTGGCAGGGGCCTACAATGAGCAGTTCTTC	CASSFLAGAYNEQFF
TRBV6-5	TRBJ1-5	TRBD1	.	TGTGCCAGCAGTCGACAGGGTGGCCAGCCCCAGCATTTT	CASSRQGGQPQHF
TRBV5-1	TRBJ2-1	.	.	TGCGCCAGCAGCTTAGGGGTTTTTCGTCGGGATGAGCAGTTCTTC	CASSLGVFRRDEQFF
TRBV27	TRBJ2-1	TRBD1	.	TGTGCCAGCAGTACGGGACAGGGCTTAGGGGTTGAGCAGTTCTTC	CASSTGQGLGVEQFF
TRBV7-9	TRBJ2-3	TRBD2	.	TGTGCCAGCAGCTTAGGAGCGGGAGCTTTCGGAGATACGCAGTATTTT	CASSLGAGAFGDTQYF
TRBV1	TRBJ1-5	.	.	TGCACCAGCAGCCAAGACCCCCTCAGCAATCAGCCCCAGCATTTT	CTSSQDPLSNQPQHF
TRBV4-1	TRBJ2-6	.	.	TGCGCCAGCAGCCAACATAGCGGCATCCTCTCTGGGGCCAACGTCCTGACTTTC	CASSQHSGILSGANVLTF
TRBV28	TRBJ1-4	.	.	TGTGCCAGCAGTTTGCTCCCCCATGGAGAAAAACTGTTTTTT	CASSLLPHGEKLFF
TRBV7-9	TRBJ2-7	.	few	TGTGCCAGCAGCCAGGCGTGGGAGCAGTACTTC	CASSQAWEQYF
TRBV28	TRBJ2-5	TRBD2	.	TGTGCCAGCAGTCCCAGACTAGCGGGAGGGCAAGAGACCCAGTACTTC	CASSPRLAGGQETQYF
TRBV7-9	TRBJ2-5	TRBD1	.	TGTGCCAGCAGCCCAGGGGGCCCCCTTACCCAGTACTTC	CASSPGGPLTQYF
TRBV30	TRBJ2-7	TRBD1	.	TGTGCCTGGAGCTTGGGACAGGGGGTTGGCGAGCAGTACTTC	CAWSLGQGVGEQYF
TRBV29-1	TRBJ2-5	.	.	TGCAGCGTTGTTTGGTACACTAAAGGGGAGACCCAGTACTTC	CSVVWYTKGETQYF
TRBV4-1	TRBJ1-3	TRBD1	.	TGCGCCAGCAGCCAACAGGACAGGGGCTCAGGAAACACCATATATTTT	CASSQQDRGSGNTIYF